This T cell receptor (beta chain) was identified in a study of blood T cell repertoires in COVID-19. Germline V gives CDR1 GTSNPN, CDR2 SVGIG (reference sequence). The CDR3 runs 15 residues. Trimming took 2 bases from V and 1 from J; bases not matched to a gene: 5. TCRdb's table, derived via immunoSEQ multiplex PCR, lists solely in-frame clones and lacks some. Among roughly 230,000 clones, about 90% were seen once, and the ten largest hold roughly 2.2%. The genes are TRBV30 and TRBJ1-2, with 9 bases identical to TRBD1. Sequenced: peripheral blood. The sequence was collected from a woman aged 60-75 years with COVID-19, enrolled during active disease. The CDR3 region is CAWSPSDRGNYGYTF. In DNA, the CDR3 is TGTGCCTGGAGTCCTTCGGACAGGGGTAACTATGGCTACACCTTC.